These 8 T cell receptor beta chains originate from one sample sequenced in a study of blood T cell repertoires in COVID-19. The assay was immunoSEQ multiplex PCR, and TCRdb's table has in-frame clones only and misses some. The sample holds some 290,000 clones, around 83% seen once. The sequenced sample was peripheral blood. Source of these receptors: a man between 18 and 29 years old with active or convalescent COVID-19.

The gene calls are TRBV27 and TRBJ2-2; D is unclear. This CDR3 is 12 amino acids long. Germline CDR1 is MNHEY and CDR2 is SMNVEV (reference sequence). The V end lost 7 bases, the J end lost 7 bases, and 10 bases lay between the germline ends. CDR3 nucleotides: TGTGCCAGCACTCTTTCGGGCGGGGAGCTGTTTTTT. Its protein product is CASTLSGGELFF.

This sequence joins TRBV27 and TRBJ1-1; weak D call: TRBD1 (6 bases). Germline V gene sequence: CDR1 MNHEY, CDR2 SMNVEV (reference sequence). CDR3 length: 15 residues. V lost 6 bases and J lost 1, with 15 bases in between. The CDR3 is CASRTPGHANTEAFF. CDR3 nucleotide sequence: TGTGCCAGCAGAACGCCGGGACACGCGAACACTGAAGCTTTCTTT.

The V call is TRBV19, the J call TRBJ2-1, with TRBD2 identical over 9 bases. Trimming removed 4 bases from V and 6 bases from J; junction bases left unmatched: 16. This CDR3 is built from 18 residues. CDR1 is LNHDA and CDR2 is SQIVND in the germline V gene (reference sequence). In DNA, the CDR3 is TGTGCCAGTAGTAATCCCAGATCCGCGGGAGGGCCGGGCAATGAGCAGTTCTTC. Translating gives CASSNPRSAGGPGNEQFF.

The chain is built from TRBV10-3 and TRBJ1-2; D might be TRBD1 (6 bases). The germline V and J ends were trimmed by 9 bases and 7 bases, with 18 bases remaining between them. This CDR3 is built from 13 residues. The germline gives CDR1 ENHRY, CDR2 SYGVKD. The CDR3 loop reads CAINPQGAGGYTF. DNA for the CDR3: TGTGCCATTAATCCACAGGGTGCGGGTGGCTACACCTTC.

J is TRBJ2-1 and V is TRBV19, with 11 positions matching TRBD2. Trimming took 5 bases from V and 1 from J; bases not matched to a gene: 7. The CDR3 has 17 residues. Germline-derived CDR1 and CDR2 are LNHDA and SQIVND (reference sequence). This chain's CDR3 is CASSLAGGPNSYNEQFF. As DNA, the CDR3 is TGTGCCAGTAGTTTAGCGGGGGGGCCGAATTCCTACAATGAGCAGTTCTTC.

The chain recombines TRBV19 with TRBJ1-6; D call uncertain. The germline V gene has CDR1 LNHDA and CDR2 SQIVND (reference sequence). V was cut by 8 bases and J by 1 base, with 6 bases left in between. CDR3 size: 13 residues. The CDR3 region is CASGSSYNSPLHF. As DNA, the CDR3 is TGTGCCAGTGGGAGTTCCTATAATTCACCCCTCCACTTT.

This clone occurred a few times. The J gene is TRBJ1-2, the V gene TRBV7-9; TRBD1 might be the D (6 bases). V was pared by 4 bases and J by 4 bases, with 13 bases between. CDR3 length equals 14 residues. CDR1 SEHNR and CDR2 FQNEAQ come from the germline V gene (reference sequence). The CDR3 loop is CASSSPGHGYGYTF. Here the CDR3 DNA reads TGTGCCAGCAGCTCCCCGGGACACGGCTATGGCTACACCTTC. The whole variable domain, remainder taken from reference TRBV7-9 and TRBJ1-2, is DTGVSQNPRHKITKRGQNVTFRCDPISEHNRLYWYRQTLGQGPEFLTYFQNEAQLEKSRLLSDRFSAERPKGSFSTLEIQRTEQGDSAMYLCASSSPGHGYGYTFGSGTRLTVV.

The chain couples TRBV7-9 to TRBJ1-2; 8 positions agree with TRBD1. Germline assignment: CDR1 SEHNR and CDR2 FQNEAQ (reference sequence). The CDR3 consists of 16 residues. With V trimmed by 5 bases and J by 0 bases, 8 bases remained unmatched. The CDR3, as DNA: TGTGCCAGCAGCCCCGACAGGGGCTTAGCTAACTATGGCTACACCTTC. Residues: CASSPDRGLANYGYTF.